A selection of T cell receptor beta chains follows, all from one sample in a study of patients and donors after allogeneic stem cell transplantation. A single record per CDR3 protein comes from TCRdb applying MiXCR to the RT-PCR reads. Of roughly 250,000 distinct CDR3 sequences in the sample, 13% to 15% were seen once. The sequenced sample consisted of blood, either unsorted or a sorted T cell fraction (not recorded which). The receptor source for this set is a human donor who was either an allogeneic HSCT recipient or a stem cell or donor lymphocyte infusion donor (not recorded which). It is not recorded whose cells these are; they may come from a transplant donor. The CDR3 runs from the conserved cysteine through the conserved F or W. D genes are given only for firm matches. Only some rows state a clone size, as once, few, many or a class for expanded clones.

CASSRVPGQEMNTEAFF	TGTGCCAGCAGCCGTGTCCCGGGACAGGAAATGAACACTGAAGCTTTCTTT	TRBV3-1	TRBJ1-1	-	TRBD1
CASTPLAGINEQFF	TGTGCCAGCACCCCTCTAGCGGGAATCAATGAGCAGTTCTTC	TRBV12-3/TRBV12-4	TRBJ2-1	many	TRBD2
CASSLEGTSGTVSYEQYF	TGTGCCAGCAGCTTAGAAGGGACTAGCGGGACGGTTTCCTACGAGCAGTACTTC	TRBV11-2	TRBJ2-7	few	TRBD2
CASSHAQIGETQYF	TGTGCCAGCAGCCATGCACAAATTGGAGAGACCCAGTACTTC	TRBV3-1	TRBJ2-5	-	-
CASSPRDGAQYEQYF	TGTGCCAGCTCACCACGGGACGGAGCCCAATACGAGCAGTACTTC	TRBV18	TRBJ2-7	once	-
CSARTQGGGAKNIQYF	TGCAGTGCTAGAACACAGGGGGGTGGAGCCAAAAACATTCAGTACTTC	TRBV20-1	TRBJ2-4	many	TRBD1
CAIGATSNTEAFF	TGTGCCATCGGGGCCACCTCGAACACTGAAGCTTTCTTT	TRBV10-3	TRBJ1-1	-	-
CASSSPHGTTNEQFF	TGTGCCAGCAGCTCTCCCCACGGGACCACAAATGAGCAGTTCTTC	TRBV9	TRBJ2-1	few	-
CASSWGWRGATDTQYF	TGCGCCAGCAGCTGGGGGTGGCGGGGGGCTACAGATACGCAGTATTTT	TRBV5-1	TRBJ2-3	-	TRBD2
CASSLDDYEQYF	TGCGCCAGCAGCTTGGATGACTACGAGCAGTACTTC	TRBV5-1	TRBJ2-7	many	-
CASSLDINYGYTF	TGTGCCAGCAGTTTAGATATTAACTATGGCTACACCTTC	TRBV28	TRBJ1-2	once	-
CASSFPLGRAFF	TGTGCCAGCAGCTTCCCCCTGGGCCGTGCTTTCTTT	TRBV11-1	TRBJ1-1	few	-
CASSILPGGYGYTF	TGTGCCAGCAGTATACTTCCAGGGGGCTATGGCTACACCTTC	TRBV12-3/TRBV12-4	TRBJ1-2	many	TRBD1
CSAEGGAASDTQYF	TGCAGTGCGGAGGGGGGGGCCGCGTCAGATACGCAGTATTTT	TRBV20-1	TRBJ2-3	-	-
CASSLEGQNIQYF	TGCGCCAGCAGCTTGGAGGGCCAAAACATTCAGTACTTC	TRBV5-1	TRBJ2-4	-	-
CASSARGQGALNTEAFF	TGCGCCAGCAGCGCCCGGGGACAGGGGGCTCTTAACACTGAAGCTTTCTTT	TRBV4-1	TRBJ1-1	-	TRBD1
CASSQGPSGQPQHF	TGTGCCAGCAGTCAAGGGCCCAGCGGTCAGCCCCAGCATTTT	TRBV6-1	TRBJ1-5	-	-
CSASLGTNYGYTF	TGCAGTGCTAGTCTCGGTACTAACTATGGCTACACCTTC	TRBV20-1	TRBJ1-2	many	-
CAISEGQGLGYTF	TGTGCCATCAGTGAGGGTCAGGGTCTGGGCTACACCTTC	TRBV10-3	TRBJ1-2	-	-
CSVEETGGADYGYTF	TGCAGCGTTGAGGAGACAGGGGGCGCGGACTATGGCTACACCTTC	TRBV29-1	TRBJ1-2	-	TRBD1
CSARNPGATDTQYF	TGCAGTGCTAGAAACCCGGGAGCCACAGATACGCAGTATTTT	TRBV20-1	TRBJ2-3	-	-
CASSRAKQETQYF	TGTGCCAGTAGTCGTGCAAAACAAGAGACCCAGTACTTC	TRBV19	TRBJ2-5	-	-
CASSQDFGGAVAGELFF	TGTGCCAGCAGCCAAGATTTTGGGGGCGCGGTAGCCGGGGAGCTGTTTTTT	TRBV4-2	TRBJ2-2	few	-